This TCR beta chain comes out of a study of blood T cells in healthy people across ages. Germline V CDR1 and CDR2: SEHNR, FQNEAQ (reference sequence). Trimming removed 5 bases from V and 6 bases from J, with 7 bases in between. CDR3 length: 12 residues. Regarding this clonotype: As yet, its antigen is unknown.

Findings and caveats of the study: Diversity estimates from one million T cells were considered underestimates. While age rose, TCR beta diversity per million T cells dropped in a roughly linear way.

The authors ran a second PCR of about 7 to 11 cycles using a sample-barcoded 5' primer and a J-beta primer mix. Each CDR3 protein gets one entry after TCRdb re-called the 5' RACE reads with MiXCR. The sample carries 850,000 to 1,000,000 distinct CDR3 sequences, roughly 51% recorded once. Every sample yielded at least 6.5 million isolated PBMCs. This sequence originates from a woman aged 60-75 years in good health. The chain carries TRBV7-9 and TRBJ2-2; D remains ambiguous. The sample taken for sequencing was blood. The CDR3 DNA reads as TGTGCCAGCAGCCGTGGGTCCGGGGAGCTGTTTTTT. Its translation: CASSRGSGELFF.